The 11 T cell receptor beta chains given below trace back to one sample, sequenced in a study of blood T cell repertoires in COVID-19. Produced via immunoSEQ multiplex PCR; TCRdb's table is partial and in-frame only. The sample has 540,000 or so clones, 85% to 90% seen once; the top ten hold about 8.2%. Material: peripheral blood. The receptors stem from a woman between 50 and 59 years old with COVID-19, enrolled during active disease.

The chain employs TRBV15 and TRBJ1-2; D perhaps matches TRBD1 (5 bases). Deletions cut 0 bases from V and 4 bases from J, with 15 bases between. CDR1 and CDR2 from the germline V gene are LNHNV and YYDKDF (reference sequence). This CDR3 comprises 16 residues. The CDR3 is CATSRDAGGRAYGYTF. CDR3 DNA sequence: TGTGCCACCAGCAGAGATGCGGGGGGAAGGGCCTATGGCTACACCTTC.

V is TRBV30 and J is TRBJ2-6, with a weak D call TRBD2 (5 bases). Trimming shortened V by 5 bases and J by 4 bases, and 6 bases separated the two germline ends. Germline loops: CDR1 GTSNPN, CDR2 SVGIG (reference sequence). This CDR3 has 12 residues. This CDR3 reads CAWSGGANVLTF. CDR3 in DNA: TGTGCCTGGTCGGGAGGGGCCAACGTCCTGACTTTC.

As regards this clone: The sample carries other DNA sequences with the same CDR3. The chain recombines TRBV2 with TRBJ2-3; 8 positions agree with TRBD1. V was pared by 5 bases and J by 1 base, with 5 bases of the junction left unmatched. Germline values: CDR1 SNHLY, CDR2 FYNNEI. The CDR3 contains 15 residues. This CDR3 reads CASSPGTGRTDTQYF. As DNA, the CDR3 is TGTGCCAGCAGTCCCGGGACAGGACGCACAGATACGCAGTATTTT.

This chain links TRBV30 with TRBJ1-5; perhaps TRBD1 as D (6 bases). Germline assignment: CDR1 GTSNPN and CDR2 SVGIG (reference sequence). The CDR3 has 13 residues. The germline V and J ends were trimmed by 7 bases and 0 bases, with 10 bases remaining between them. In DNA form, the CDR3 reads TGTGCCTCCGGGACACTTAGCAATCAGCCCCAGCATTTT. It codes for CASGTLSNQPQHF.

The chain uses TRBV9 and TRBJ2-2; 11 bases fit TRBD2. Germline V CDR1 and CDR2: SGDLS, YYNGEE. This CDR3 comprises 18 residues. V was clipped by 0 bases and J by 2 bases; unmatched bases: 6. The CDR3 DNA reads TGTGCCAGCAGCGTAGCCCTAGGACTAGCGGGCAACACCGGGGAGCTGTTTTTT. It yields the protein CASSVALGLAGNTGELFF. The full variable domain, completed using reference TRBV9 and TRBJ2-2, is DSGVTQTPKHLITATGQRVTLRCSPRSGDLSVYWYQQSLDQGLQFLIQYYNGEERAKGNILERFSAQQFPDLHSELNLSSLELGDSALYFCASSVALGLAGNTGELFFGEGSRLTVL.

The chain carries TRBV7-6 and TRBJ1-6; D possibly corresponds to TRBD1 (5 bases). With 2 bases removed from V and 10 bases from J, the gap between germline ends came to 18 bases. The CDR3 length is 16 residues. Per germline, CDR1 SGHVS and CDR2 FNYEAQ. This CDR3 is CASSLRQPAQGSPLHF. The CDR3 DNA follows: TGTGCCAGCAGCTTAAGACAGCCGGCCCAGGGATCACCCCTCCACTTT.

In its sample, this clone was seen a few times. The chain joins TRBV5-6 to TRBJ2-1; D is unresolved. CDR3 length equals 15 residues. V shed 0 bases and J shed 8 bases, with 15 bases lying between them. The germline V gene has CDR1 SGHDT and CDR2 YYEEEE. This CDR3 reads CASSLATPRPHEQFF. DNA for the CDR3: TGTGCCAGCAGCTTGGCTACTCCCCGTCCCCATGAGCAGTTCTTC.

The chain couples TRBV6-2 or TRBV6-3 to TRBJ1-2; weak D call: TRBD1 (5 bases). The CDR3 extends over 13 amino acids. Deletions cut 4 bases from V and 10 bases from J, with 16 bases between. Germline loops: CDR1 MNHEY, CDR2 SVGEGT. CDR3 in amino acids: CASSFPGQVDYTF. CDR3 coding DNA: TGTGCCAGCAGTTTTCCAGGGCAAGTTGACTACACCTTC.

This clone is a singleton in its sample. The CDR3 reads CASSYAGGNTEAFF. The CDR3 coding sequence is TGTGCCAGCAGTTACGCAGGGGGTAACACTGAAGCTTTCTTT. The chain joins TRBV27 to TRBJ1-1; TRBD1 aligns across 7 bases. This CDR3 spans 14 amino acids. V lost 4 bases and J lost 2; bases outside the gene matches: 4. Germline CDR1 and CDR2: MNHEY and SMNVEV (reference sequence).

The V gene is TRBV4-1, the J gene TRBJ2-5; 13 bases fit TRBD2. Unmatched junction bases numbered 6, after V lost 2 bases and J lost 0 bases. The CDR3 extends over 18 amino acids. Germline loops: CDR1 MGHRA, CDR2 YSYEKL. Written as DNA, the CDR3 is TGCGCCAGCAGCCAACCTCTACTAGCGGGGGGGTACCAAGAGACCCAGTACTTC. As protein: CASSQPLLAGGYQETQYF.

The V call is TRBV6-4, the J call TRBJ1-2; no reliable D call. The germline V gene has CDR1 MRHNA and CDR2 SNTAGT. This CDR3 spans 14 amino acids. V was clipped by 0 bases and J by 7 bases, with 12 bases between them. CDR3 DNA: TGTGCCAGCAGTGACTCGGCGAGGCTGGGTGGCTACACCTTC. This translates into CASSDSARLGGYTF.